This TCR beta chain originates from a study of tumor and adjacent non-tumor tissue in lung cancer. No cell sorting was done before RNA was extracted from the tissue. As for this clonotype: At one boundary the junction diverges from the germline segment, which might be a read error.

The CDR3 length is 13 residues. Per germline, CDR1 SQVTM and CDR2 ANQGSEA. A modified ARM-PCR protocol with three rounds of nested PCR amplified TCRbeta. Via MiXCR, TCRdb re-called the multiplex PCR reads, giving one row per CDR3 protein. The table has 75,000 to 95,000 distinct CDR3 sequences, about 66% seen once; the top ten hold around 20%. V is TRBV29-1 and J is TRBJ2-7, with 8 positions matching TRBD1. The TCR originated in a man aged 55 to 69 with non-small cell lung cancer. The sequencing sample was made of lung tumor tissue. The DNA for the CDR3 is TGCAGCACCCCGGGACAGGTGAGCCACGAGCAATACTTC. It encodes CSTPGQVSHEQYF.